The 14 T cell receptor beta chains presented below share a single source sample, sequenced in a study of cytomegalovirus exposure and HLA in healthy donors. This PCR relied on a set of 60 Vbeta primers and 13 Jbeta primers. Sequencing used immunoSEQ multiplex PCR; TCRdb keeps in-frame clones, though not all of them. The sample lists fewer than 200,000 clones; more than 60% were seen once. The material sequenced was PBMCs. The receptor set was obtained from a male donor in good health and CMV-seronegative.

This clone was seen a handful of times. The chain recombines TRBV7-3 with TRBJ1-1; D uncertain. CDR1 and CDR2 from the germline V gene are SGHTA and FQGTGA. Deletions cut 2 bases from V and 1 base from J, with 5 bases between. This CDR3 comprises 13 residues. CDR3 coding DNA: TGTGCCAGCAGCTTACAGTGGAACACTGAAGCTTTCTTT. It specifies CASSLQWNTEAFF. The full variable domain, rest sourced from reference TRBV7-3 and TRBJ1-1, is GAGVSQTPSNKVTEKGKYVELRCDPISGHTALYWYRQSLGQGPEFLIYFQGTGAADDSGLPNDRFFAVRPEGSVSTLKIQRTERGDSAVYLCASSLQWNTEAFFGQGTRLTVV.

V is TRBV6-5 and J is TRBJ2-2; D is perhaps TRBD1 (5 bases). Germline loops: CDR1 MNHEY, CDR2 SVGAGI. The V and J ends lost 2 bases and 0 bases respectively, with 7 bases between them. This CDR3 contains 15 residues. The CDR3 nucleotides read TGTGCCAGCAGTTACCAAGGGGCGAACACCGGGGAGCTGTTTTTT. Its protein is CASSYQGANTGELFF.

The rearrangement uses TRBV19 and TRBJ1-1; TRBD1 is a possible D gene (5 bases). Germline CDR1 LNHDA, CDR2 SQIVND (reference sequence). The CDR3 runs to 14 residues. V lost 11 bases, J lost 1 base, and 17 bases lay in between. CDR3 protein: CASRAGLENTEAFF. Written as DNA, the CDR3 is TGTGCCTCAAGGGCGGGGCTCGAGAACACTGAAGCTTTCTTT. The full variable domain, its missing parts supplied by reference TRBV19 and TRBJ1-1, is DGGITQSPKYLFRKEGQNVTLSCEQNLNHDAMYWYRQDPGQGLRLIYYSQIVNDFQKGDIAEGYSVSREKKESFPLTVTSAQKNPTAFYLCASRAGLENTEAFFGQGTRLTVV.

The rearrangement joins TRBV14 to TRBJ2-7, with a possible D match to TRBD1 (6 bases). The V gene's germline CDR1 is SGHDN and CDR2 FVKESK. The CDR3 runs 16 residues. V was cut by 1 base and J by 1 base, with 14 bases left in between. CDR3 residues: CASSQGPGHKSYEQYF. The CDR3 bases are TGTGCCAGCAGCCAAGGGCCGGGACACAAGTCCTACGAGCAGTACTTC.

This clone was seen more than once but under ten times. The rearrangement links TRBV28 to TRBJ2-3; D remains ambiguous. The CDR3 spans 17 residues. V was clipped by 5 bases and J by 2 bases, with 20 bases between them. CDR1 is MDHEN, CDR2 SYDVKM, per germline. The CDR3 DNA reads TGTGCCAGCAGTACCCCGGGTAAAACCTTCGACACAGATACGCAGTATTTT. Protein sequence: CASSTPGKTFDTDTQYF.

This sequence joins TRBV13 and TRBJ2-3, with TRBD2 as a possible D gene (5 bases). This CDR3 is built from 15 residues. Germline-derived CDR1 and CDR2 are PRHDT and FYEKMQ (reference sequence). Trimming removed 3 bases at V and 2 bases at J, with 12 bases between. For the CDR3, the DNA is TGTGCCAGCAGCTTTTCTGAGACTAACACAGATACGCAGTATTTT. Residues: CASSFSETNTDTQYF.

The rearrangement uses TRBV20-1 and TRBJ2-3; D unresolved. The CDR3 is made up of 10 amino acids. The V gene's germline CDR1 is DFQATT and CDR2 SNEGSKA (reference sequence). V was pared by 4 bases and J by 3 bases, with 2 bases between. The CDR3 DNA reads TGCAGTGCTATAACAGATACGCAGTATTTT. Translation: CSAITDTQYF.

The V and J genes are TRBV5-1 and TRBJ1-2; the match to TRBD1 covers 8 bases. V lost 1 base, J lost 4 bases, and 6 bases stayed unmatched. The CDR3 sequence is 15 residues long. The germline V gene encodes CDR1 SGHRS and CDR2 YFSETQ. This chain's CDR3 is CASSLSRGLGYGYTF. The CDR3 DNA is TGCGCCAGCAGCTTGAGCAGGGGGCTGGGCTATGGCTACACCTTC.

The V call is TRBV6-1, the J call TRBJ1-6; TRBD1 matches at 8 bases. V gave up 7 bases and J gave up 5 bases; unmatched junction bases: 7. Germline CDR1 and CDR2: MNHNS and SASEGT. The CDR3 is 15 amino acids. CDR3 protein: CASTTGTGHNSPLHF. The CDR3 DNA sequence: TGTGCCAGCACTACCGGGACAGGACATAATTCACCCCTCCACTTT.

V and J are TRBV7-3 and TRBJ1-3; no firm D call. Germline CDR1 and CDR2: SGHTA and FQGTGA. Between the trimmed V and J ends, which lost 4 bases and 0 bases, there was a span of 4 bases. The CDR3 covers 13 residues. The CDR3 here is CASSSSSGNTIYF. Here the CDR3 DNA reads TGTGCCAGCAGCTCCTCCTCTGGAAACACCATATATTTT. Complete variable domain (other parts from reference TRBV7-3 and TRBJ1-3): GAGVSQTPSNKVTEKGKYVELRCDPISGHTALYWYRQSLGQGPEFLIYFQGTGAADDSGLPNDRFFAVRPEGSVSTLKIQRTERGDSAVYLCASSSSSGNTIYFGEGSWLTVV.

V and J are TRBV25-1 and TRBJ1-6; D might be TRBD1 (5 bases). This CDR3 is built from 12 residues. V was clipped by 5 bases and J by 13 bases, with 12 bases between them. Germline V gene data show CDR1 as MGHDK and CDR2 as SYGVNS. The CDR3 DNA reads TGTGCCAGCAGTTACGTGGGGCTTCCCCTCCACTTT. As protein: CASSYVGLPLHF.

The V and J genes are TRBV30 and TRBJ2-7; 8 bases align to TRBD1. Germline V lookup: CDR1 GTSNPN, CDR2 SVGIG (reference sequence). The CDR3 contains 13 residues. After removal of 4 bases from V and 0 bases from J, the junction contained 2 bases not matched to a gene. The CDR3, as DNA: TGTGCCTGGACAGGGGGCATCTCCTACGAGCAGTACTTC. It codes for CAWTGGISYEQYF. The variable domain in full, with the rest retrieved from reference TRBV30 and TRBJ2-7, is SQTIHQWPATLVQPVGSPLSLECTVEGTSNPNLYWYRQAAGRGLQLLFYSVGIGQISSEVPQNLSASRPQDRQFILSSKKLLLSDSGFYLCAWTGGISYEQYFGPGTRLTVT.

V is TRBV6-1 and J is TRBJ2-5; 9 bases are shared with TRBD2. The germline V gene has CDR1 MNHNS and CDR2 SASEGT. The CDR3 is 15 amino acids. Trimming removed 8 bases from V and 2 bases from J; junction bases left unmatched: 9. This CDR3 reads CASWRVAGVQETQYF. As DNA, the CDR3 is TGTGCCAGCTGGAGAGTAGCGGGGGTACAAGAGACCCAGTACTTC.

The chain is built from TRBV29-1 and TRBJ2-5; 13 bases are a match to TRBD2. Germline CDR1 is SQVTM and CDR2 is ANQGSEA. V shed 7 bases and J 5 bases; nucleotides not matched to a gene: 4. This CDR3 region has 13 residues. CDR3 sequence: CSAGLAGVETQYF. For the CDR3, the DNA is TGCAGCGCCGGACTAGCGGGGGTTGAGACCCAGTACTTC. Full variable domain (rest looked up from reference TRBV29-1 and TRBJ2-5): SAVISQKPSRDICQRGTSLTIQCQVDSQVTMMFWYRQQPGQSLTLIATANQGSEATYESGFVIDKFPISRPNLTFSTLTVSNMSPEDSSIYLCSAGLAGVETQYFGPGTRLLVL.